The clone carrying this T cell receptor beta chain was observed a few times. Its antigen is not identified. These data originate in a study of OX40 agonist ivuxolimab in advanced cancers. Overall study context: An anti-OX40 (CD134) antibody with agonistic activity, ivuxolimab, was administered to patients.

The protocol was immunoSEQ multiplex PCR, while the TCRdb copy is restricted to in-frame clones and leaves out a portion. The sample includes 82,000 or so clones, about 94% seen only once; the top ten take 1% to 1.3%. The study, taken as a whole, reports: Averaged across samples, CD8+ T cells carried more expanded clones than CD4+ did.

The cohort excluded patients with autoimmune disease history or systemic immunosuppression. The TCR sequence derives from an adult with an advanced solid tumor such as melanoma, head and neck, liver or kidney cancer. The material was CD4+ or CD8+ T cells sorted from blood, obtained in a trial of the OX40 agonist ivuxolimab.

In nucleotides, the CDR3 is TGTGCCAGCAGTCACAACTACGAGCAGTACTTC. Amino acids: CASSHNYEQYF. V gene TRBV28 combines with J gene TRBJ2-7; no clear D. Per the germline V gene, CDR1 is MDHEN and CDR2 is SYDVKM. V shed 5 bases and J shed 3 bases, with 5 bases lying between them. The CDR3 sequence is 11 residues long.